These 15 T cell receptor beta chains were sequenced from one sample in a study of shared clonotypes between healthy human individuals (dated by TCRdb to 2019 to 2021). To prepare the library, the immunoSEQ multiplex PCR assay was applied. TCRdb carries this immuneACCESS record with in-frame sequences only. Its versions omit some clonotypes, under half of them owing to an unresolved V gene in the studies checked, with the rest unexplained. The sample includes over a million clones, with over 95% observed a single time. The ten biggest clones cover 1% to 1.5% of the sample. The sample was naive CD4+ T cells sorted from blood. According to the study, the label for this sample's cell subset or site signals: CD45RA+ positively selected. The receptor source for this set is a man aged 30-40 years in good health.

The gene calls are TRBV2 and TRBJ1-5; 8 bases are shared with TRBD1. This CDR3 region has 15 residues. Trimming took 6 bases from V and 0 from J; bases not matched to a gene: 4. Germline CDR1 is SNHLY and CDR2 is FYNNEI. CDR3 protein: CASRETGVSNQPQHF. In nucleotides, the CDR3 is TGTGCCAGCAGAGAGACAGGGGTTAGCAATCAGCCCCAGCATTTT.

This clone was picked up one time. This chain uses TRBV28 with TRBJ2-7; TRBD2 matches 16 bases. The germline V gene has CDR1 MDHEN and CDR2 SYDVKM. The V and J ends lost 8 bases and 5 bases, in that order; junction bases with no gene match: 6. The CDR3 has 15 amino acids. This chain's CDR3 is CASGTSGRAVNEQYF. The CDR3 bases are TGTGCCAGCGGGACTAGCGGGAGGGCCGTCAACGAGCAGTACTTC.

The gene calls are TRBV29-1 and TRBJ2-7, with a tentative D call TRBD1 (5 bases). V was trimmed by 2 bases and J by 0 bases, leaving 8 bases between them. CDR1 and CDR2 (germline): SQVTM, ANQGSEA. The CDR3 consists of 13 residues. CDR3 protein: CSVESGPSYEQYF. CDR3 bases: TGCAGCGTTGAATCAGGGCCCTCCTACGAGCAGTACTTC.

The chain couples TRBV6-6 to TRBJ2-6, with D perhaps matching TRBD1 (5 bases). V lost 6 bases, J lost 0 bases, and 9 bases lay in between. The CDR3 runs to 15 residues. Germline-derived CDR1 and CDR2 are MNHNY and SVGAGI (reference sequence). The CDR3 nucleotides are TGTGCCAGCAGCAAAGACAGCTCTGGGGCCAACGTCCTGACTTTC. It encodes CASSKDSSGANVLTF.

This chain joins TRBV9 and TRBJ2-7; a weak D match, TRBD2 (7 bases). The germline V gene encodes CDR1 SGDLS and CDR2 YYNGEE. Trimming shortened V by 4 bases and J by 2 bases, and 19 bases separated the two germline ends. CDR3 length: 16 residues. CDR3: CASSSRGQGPPYEQYF. The CDR3 region has the DNA TGTGCCAGCAGCTCGCGGGGGCAGGGACCCCCCTACGAGCAGTACTTC.

J is TRBJ1-4 and V is TRBV6-5, with D perhaps matching TRBD1 (5 bases). Germline V gene data show CDR1 as MNHEY and CDR2 as SVGAGI. V lost 4 bases and J 7 bases, leaving 13 bases between the germline ends. The CDR3 is 14 residues long. Here the CDR3 DNA reads TGTGCCAGCAGTTCCCGGGGCCACGGTGAAAAACTGTTTTTT. It is translated as CASSSRGHGEKLFF.

The gene calls are TRBV2 and TRBJ2-5; no firm D call. The CDR3 covers 13 residues. Germline V gene lookup returns CDR1 SNHLY and CDR2 FYNNEI. V lost 6 bases, J lost 0 bases, and 8 bases lay in between. In nucleotides, the CDR3 is TGTGCCAGCAGGTACAACTACCAAGAGACCCAGTACTTC. Amino acids: CASRYNYQETQYF.

The chain uses TRBV5-1 and TRBJ2-3; weak D call: TRBD2 (5 bases). CDR1 SGHRS and CDR2 YFSETQ come from the germline V gene. Between the trimmed V and J ends, which lost 0 bases and 2 bases, there was a span of 7 bases. The CDR3 extends over 14 amino acids. The CDR3 is CASSLVEDTDTQYF. In nucleotides, the CDR3 is TGCGCCAGCAGCTTGGTGGAGGACACAGATACGCAGTATTTT.

The gene calls are TRBV5-1 and TRBJ2-1; 7 bases fit TRBD2. J was trimmed by 4 bases and V by 4 bases; bases with no gene match: 14. Germline-derived CDR1 and CDR2 are SGHRS and YFSETQ. The CDR3 totals 17 residues. The CDR3, as DNA: TGCGCCAGCAGCCGAGTAGGGGTCGGCGGGAGATACAATGAGCAGTTCTTC. Protein sequence: CASSRVGVGGRYNEQFF.

J is TRBJ2-6 and V is TRBV10-2; D is uncertain. V was trimmed by 2 bases and J by 0 bases, leaving 8 bases between them. The CDR3 consists of 16 residues. The germline V gene encodes CDR1 WSHSY and CDR2 SAAADI. The CDR3 loop is CASSEAHRSGANVLTF. DNA of the CDR3: TGCGCCAGCAGTGAGGCACACCGCTCTGGGGCCAACGTCCTGACTTTC.

The chain employs TRBV6-6 and TRBJ1-1; tentative D call: TRBD1 (5 bases). Germline-derived CDR1 and CDR2 are MNHNY and SVGAGI (reference sequence). Trimming removed 1 base at V and 0 bases at J, with 6 bases between. The CDR3 is made up of 14 amino acids. This chain's CDR3 is CASSYLTVNTEAFF. In DNA form, the CDR3 reads TGTGCCAGCAGTTACTTGACAGTGAACACTGAAGCTTTCTTT.

The chain combines TRBV9 with TRBJ2-3; no definite D call. Germline V lookup: CDR1 SGDLS, CDR2 YYNGEE. The V gene lost 5 bases and the J gene lost 5 bases, with 9 bases spanning the gap. The CDR3 contains 12 residues. CDR3 bases: TGTGCCAGCAGTCCCTTCGGAGATACGCAGTATTTT. It encodes CASSPFGDTQYF.

The chain uses TRBV19 and TRBJ2-1, with D perhaps matching TRBD1 (5 bases). The CDR3 is 15 residues long. V lost 10 bases and J 5 bases, leaving 21 bases between the germline ends. The germline CDR1 and CDR2 sequences are LNHDA and SQIVND (reference sequence). The chain's CDR3 is CATAQVHPPHNEQFF. CDR3 coding DNA: TGTGCCACCGCACAGGTCCACCCTCCCCACAATGAGCAGTTCTTC.

The CDR3 bases are TGTGCCAGCGGCCTAACTAGAGGCCCCTACAATGAGCAGTTCTTC. Its protein is CASGLTRGPYNEQFF. V and J are TRBV2 and TRBJ2-1, with D perhaps TRBD2 (5 bases). Germline assignment: CDR1 SNHLY and CDR2 FYNNEI. The CDR3 sequence is 15 residues long. V lost 8 bases to trimming and J lost 2 bases, with 16 bases between them.

This chain connects TRBV11-2 to TRBJ2-1; D might be TRBD1 (6 bases). V shed 4 bases and J shed 3 bases, with 10 bases lying between them. CDR1 SGHAT and CDR2 FQNNGV come from the germline V gene. This CDR3 region has 14 residues. The CDR3 spells CASSYGQSYNEQFF. The CDR3 bases are TGTGCCAGCAGCTACGGACAGAGCTACAATGAGCAGTTCTTC.